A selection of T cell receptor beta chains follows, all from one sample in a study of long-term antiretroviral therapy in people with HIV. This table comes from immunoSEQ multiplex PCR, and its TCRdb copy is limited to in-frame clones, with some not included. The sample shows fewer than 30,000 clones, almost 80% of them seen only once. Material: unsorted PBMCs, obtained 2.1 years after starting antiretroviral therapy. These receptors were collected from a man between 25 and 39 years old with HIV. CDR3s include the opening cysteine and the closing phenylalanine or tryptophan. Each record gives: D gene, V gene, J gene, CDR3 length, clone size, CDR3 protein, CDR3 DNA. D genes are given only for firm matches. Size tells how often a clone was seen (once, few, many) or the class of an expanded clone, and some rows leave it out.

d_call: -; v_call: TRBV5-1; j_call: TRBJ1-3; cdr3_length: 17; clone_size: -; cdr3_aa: CASSLSSQGTSGNTIYF; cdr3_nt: TGCGCCAGCAGCTTATCCTCCCAGGGAACCTCTGGAAACACCATATATTTT
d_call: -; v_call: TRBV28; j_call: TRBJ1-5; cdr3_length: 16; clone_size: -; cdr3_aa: CASSPAAKPIDQPQHF; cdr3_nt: TGTGCCAGCAGCCCTGCCGCGAAGCCTATCGATCAGCCCCAGCATTTT
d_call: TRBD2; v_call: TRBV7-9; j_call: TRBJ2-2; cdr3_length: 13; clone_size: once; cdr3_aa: CASSRLAYGELFF; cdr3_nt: TGTGCCAGCAGCCGACTAGCATACGGGGAGCTGTTTTTT
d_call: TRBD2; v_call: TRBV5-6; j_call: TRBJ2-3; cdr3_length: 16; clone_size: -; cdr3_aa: CASSYSGLALGDTQYF; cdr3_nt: TGTGCCAGCAGCTACTCCGGACTAGCGCTCGGAGATACGCAGTATTTT
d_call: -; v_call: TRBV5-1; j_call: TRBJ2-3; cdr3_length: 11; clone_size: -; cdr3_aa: CASSLKDTQYF; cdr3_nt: TGCGCCAGCAGCTTAAAGGATACGCAGTATTTT
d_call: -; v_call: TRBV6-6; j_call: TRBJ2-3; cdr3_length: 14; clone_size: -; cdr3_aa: CASSYSIDSDTQYF; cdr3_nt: TGTGCCAGCAGTTACTCGATTGATTCGGATACGCAGTATTTT
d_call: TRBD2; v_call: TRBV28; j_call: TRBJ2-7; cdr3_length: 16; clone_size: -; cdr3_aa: CASSILLAGDPYEQYF; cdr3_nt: TGTGCCAGCAGTATCCTACTAGCGGGAGATCCCTACGAGCAGTACTTC
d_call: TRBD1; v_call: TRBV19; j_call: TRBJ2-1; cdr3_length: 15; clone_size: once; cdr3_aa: CASSMGQGWDNEQFF; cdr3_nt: TGTGCCAGTAGTATGGGACAGGGGTGGGACAATGAGCAGTTCTTC
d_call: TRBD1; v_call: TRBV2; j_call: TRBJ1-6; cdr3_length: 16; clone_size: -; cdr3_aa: CASSELRTGYNSPLHF; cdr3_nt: TGTGCCAGCAGTGAGCTTAGGACAGGGTATAATTCACCCCTCCACTTT
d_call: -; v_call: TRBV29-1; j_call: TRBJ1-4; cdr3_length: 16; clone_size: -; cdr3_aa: CSVASPQDTTNEKLFF; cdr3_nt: TGCAGCGTCGCATCTCCTCAGGACACAACTAATGAAAAACTGTTTTTT
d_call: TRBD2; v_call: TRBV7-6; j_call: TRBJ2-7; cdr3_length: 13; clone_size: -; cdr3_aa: CASSQRGAHEQYF; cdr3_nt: TGTGCCAGCAGCCAGCGGGGGGCCCACGAGCAGTACTTC
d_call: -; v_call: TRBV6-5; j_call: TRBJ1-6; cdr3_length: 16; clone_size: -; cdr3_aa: CASSYMGGALNSPLHF; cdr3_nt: TGTGCCAGCAGTTACATGGGGGGGGCGCTTAATTCACCCCTCCACTTT
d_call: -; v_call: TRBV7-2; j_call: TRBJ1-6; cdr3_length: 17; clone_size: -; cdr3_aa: CASSLDRPYAAGSPLHF; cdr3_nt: TGTGCCAGCAGCTTAGACAGACCCTACGCGGCGGGCTCACCCCTCCACTTT
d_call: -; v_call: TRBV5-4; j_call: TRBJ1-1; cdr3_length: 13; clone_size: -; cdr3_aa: CASSRRVNTEAFF; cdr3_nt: TGTGCCAGCAGCCGGAGAGTGAACACTGAAGCTTTCTTT
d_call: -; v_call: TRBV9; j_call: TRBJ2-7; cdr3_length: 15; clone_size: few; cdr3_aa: CASSLDPFRGAEQYF; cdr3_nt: TGTGCCAGCAGCTTAGACCCCTTTCGCGGGGCGGAGCAGTACTTC
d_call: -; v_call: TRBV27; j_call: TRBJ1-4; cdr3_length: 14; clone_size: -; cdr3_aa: CASSLASADEKLFF; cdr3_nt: TGTGCCAGCAGTTTGGCCTCGGCGGATGAAAAACTGTTTTTT
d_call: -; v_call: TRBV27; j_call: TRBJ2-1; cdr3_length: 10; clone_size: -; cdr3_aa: CASFGREQFF; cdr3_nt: TGTGCCAGCTTTGGACGGGAGCAGTTCTTC
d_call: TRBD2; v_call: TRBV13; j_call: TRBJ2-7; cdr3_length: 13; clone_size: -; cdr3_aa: CASSAGRAHEQYF; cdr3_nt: TGTGCCAGCAGCGCCGGGAGGGCTCACGAGCAGTACTTC
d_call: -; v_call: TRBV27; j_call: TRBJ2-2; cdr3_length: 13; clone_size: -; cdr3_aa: CASSHHQTGELFF; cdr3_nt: TGTGCCAGCAGCCACCACCAAACCGGGGAGCTGTTTTTT
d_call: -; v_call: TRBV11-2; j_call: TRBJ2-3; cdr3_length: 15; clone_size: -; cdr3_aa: CASSLRGNLMDTQYF; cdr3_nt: TGTGCCAGCAGCTTGCGAGGGAATTTGATGGATACGCAGTATTTT
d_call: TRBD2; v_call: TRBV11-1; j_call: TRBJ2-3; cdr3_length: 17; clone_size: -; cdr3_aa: CASSLDPSGGFSDTQYF; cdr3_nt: TGTGCCAGCAGCTTAGATCCTAGCGGGGGTTTCTCGGATACGCAGTATTTT
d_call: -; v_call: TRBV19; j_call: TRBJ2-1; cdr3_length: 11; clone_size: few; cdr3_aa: CASSIWGEQFF; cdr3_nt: TGTGCCAGTAGTATCTGGGGTGAGCAGTTCTTC
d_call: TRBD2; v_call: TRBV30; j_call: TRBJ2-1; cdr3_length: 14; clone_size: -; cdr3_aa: CAWTLAGGPSEQFF; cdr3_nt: TGTGCCTGGACTTTGGCGGGAGGGCCCAGTGAGCAGTTCTTC
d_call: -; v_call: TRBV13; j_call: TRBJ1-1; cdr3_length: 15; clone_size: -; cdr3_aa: CASSREGHIFAEAFF; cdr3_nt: TGTGCCAGCAGCCGAGAGGGGCATATCTTCGCTGAAGCTTTCTTT
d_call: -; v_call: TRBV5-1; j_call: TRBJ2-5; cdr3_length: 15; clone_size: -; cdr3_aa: CASSLESGGWETQYF; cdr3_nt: TGCGCCAGCAGCTTGGAGTCCGGGGGCTGGGAGACCCAGTACTTC
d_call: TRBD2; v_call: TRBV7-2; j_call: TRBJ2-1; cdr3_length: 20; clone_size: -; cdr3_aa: CASSLAGTSGGARTYNEQFF; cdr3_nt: TGTGCCAGCAGCTTAGCTGGGACTAGCGGGGGGGCCCGGACCTACAATGAGCAGTTCTTC
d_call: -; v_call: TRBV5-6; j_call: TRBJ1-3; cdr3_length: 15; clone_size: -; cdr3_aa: CASSLGWEPGNTIYF; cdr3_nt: TGTGCCAGCAGCTTGGGTTGGGAGCCTGGAAACACCATATATTTT
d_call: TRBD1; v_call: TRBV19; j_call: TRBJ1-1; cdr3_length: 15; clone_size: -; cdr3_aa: CASSRGQYPNTEAFF; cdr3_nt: TGTGCCAGTAGTAGGGGACAGTATCCGAACACTGAAGCTTTCTTT
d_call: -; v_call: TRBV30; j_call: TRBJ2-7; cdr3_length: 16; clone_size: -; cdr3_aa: CAWSGREHLITYEQYF; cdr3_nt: TGTGCCTGGAGTGGAAGAGAACACCTGATAACCTACGAGCAGTACTTC
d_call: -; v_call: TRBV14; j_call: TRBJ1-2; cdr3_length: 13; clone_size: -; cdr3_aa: CASSPRQSYGYTF; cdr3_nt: TGTGCCAGCAGCCCCCGACAGTCCTATGGCTACACCTTC
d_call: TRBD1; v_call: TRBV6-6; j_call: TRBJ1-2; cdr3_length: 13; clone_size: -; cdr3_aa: CASSYPGGNGYTF; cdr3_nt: TGTGCCAGCAGTTACCCAGGGGGAAATGGCTACACCTTC
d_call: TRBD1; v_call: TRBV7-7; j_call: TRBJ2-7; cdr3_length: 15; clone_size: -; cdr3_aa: CASSLADGTAYEQYF; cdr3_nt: TGTGCTAGCAGCTTAGCTGATGGGACAGCCTACGAGCAGTACTTC
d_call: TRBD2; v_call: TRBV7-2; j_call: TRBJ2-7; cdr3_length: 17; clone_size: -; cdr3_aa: CASSLTRLAGDSYEQYF; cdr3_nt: TGTGCCAGCAGCCTAACTCGACTAGCGGGAGACTCCTACGAGCAGTACTTC
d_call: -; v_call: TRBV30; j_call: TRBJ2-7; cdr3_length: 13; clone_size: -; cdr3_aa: CAWKGDYYYEQYF; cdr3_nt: TGTGCCTGGAAGGGGGATTATTACTACGAGCAGTACTTC
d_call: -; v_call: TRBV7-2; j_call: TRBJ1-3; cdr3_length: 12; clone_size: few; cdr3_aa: CASRETGNTIYF; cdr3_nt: TGTGCCAGCAGGGAGACTGGAAACACCATATATTTT
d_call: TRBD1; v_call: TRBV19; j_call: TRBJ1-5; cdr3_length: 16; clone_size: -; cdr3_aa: CASSIVGTGLNQPQHF; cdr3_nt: TGTGCCAGTAGTATAGTAGGGACAGGCCTTAATCAGCCCCAGCATTTT
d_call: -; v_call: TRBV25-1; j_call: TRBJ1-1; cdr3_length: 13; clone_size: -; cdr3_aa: CASSEYWTGEAFF; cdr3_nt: TGTGCCAGCAGTGAATATTGGACGGGAGAAGCTTTCTTT
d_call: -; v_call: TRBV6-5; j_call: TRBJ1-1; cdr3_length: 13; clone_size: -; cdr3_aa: CASSLGIGTEAFF; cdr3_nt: TGTGCCAGCAGTTTAGGGATTGGGACTGAAGCTTTCTTT
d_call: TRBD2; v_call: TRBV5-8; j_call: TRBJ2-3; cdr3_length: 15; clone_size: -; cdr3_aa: CASSLEGLVSDTQYF; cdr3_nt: TGTGCCAGCAGCTTGGAGGGACTAGTTTCGGATACGCAGTATTTT
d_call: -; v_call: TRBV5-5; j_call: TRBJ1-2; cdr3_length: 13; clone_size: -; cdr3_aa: CASSLEGNYGYTF; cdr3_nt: TGTGCCAGCAGCTTGGAGGGGAATTATGGCTACACCTTC
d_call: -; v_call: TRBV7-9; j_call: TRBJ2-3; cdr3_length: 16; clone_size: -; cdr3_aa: CASSLDPKLRADTQYF; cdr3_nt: TGTGCCAGCAGCTTAGACCCAAAGCTAAGGGCAGATACGCAGTATTTT
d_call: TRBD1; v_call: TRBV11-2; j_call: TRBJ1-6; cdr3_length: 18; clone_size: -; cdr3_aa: CASSFPRDRASYNSPLHF; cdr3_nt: TGTGCCAGCAGCTTCCCCCGGGACAGGGCTTCCTATAATTCACCCCTCCACTTT
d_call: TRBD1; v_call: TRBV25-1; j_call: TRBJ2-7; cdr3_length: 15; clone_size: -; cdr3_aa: CASSDDAGGLDEQYF; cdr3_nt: TGTGCCAGCAGTGACGACGCAGGGGGCCTCGACGAGCAGTACTTC
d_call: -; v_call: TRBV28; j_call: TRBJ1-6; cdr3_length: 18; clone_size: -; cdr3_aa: CASSLWPTAVVNNSPLHF; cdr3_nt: TGTGCCAGCAGTCTTTGGCCTACTGCAGTCGTTAATAATTCACCCCTCCACTTT
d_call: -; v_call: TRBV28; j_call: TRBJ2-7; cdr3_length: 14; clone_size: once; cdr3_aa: CASSPGGVVNEQYF; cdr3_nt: TGTGCCAGCAGCCCAGGTGGGGTGGTCAACGAGCAGTACTTC
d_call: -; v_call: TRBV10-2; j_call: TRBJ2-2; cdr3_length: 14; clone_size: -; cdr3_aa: CASSASGGTGELFF; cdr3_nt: TGCGCCAGCAGTGCGTCGGGCGGGACCGGGGAGCTGTTTTTT
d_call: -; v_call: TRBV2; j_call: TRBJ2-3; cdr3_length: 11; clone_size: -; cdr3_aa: CASRARDTQYF; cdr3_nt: TGTGCCAGCAGGGCTAGAGATACGCAGTATTTT
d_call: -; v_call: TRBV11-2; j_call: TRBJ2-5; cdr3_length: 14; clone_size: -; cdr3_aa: CASSLGRKQETQYF; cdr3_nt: TGTGCCAGCAGCTTAGGTCGGAAGCAAGAGACCCAGTACTTC
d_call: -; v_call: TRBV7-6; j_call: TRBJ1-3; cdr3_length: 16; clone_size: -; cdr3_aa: CASSSLPLRSGNTIYF; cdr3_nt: TGTGCCAGCAGCTCCCTACCCTTACGGTCTGGAAACACCATATATTTT
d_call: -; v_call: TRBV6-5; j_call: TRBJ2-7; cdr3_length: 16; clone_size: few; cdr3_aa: CASSYQQGGLAYEQYF; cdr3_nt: TGTGCCAGCAGTTACCAACAGGGAGGGTTGGCCTACGAGCAGTACTTC
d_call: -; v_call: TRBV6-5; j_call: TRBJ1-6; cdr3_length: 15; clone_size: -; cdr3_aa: CASSRTQSYNSPLHF; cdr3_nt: TGTGCCAGCAGTCGCACACAGAGTTATAATTCACCCCTCCACTTT
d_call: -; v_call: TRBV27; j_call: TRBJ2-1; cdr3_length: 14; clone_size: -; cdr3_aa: CASSFPGENNEQFF; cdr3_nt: TGTGCCAGCAGTTTCCCGGGAGAGAACAATGAGCAGTTCTTC
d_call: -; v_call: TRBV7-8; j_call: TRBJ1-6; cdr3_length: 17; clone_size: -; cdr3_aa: CASSPSSIGEGNSPLHF; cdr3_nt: TGTGCCAGCAGCCCTAGCTCGATAGGTGAGGGAAATTCACCCCTCCACTTT